This TCR beta chain was profiled in a study of blood T cell repertoires in COVID-19. About the research overall: Acute and convalescent COVID-19 specimens originated in the United States, Italy and Spain.

In the original analysis: Amplified reference gene primers provided the basis for estimating nucleated cell counts. Sequenced by immunoSEQ multiplex PCR; TCRdb stores in-frame clones only, minus some. The DNA gave D and trimming, while V, J and clone size come from that table. The data show roughly 220,000 clones, about 83% seen once. Self-reported history from a screening survey and questionnaire set each donor's cohort. This CDR3 is built from 14 residues. The ends were cut back, 7 bases at V and 2 bases at J, with 14 bases in the middle. Germline CDR1 is SNHLY and CDR2 is FYNNEI. Source material: PBMCs or T cells enriched from blood (not recorded which). This receptor was identified in a woman in her forties who had recovered from COVID-19. J is TRBJ2-5 and V is TRBV2; D unresolved. The CDR3 DNA is TGTGCCAGCAACCGACTCGGAGATCAAGAGACCCAGTACTTC. This gives the protein CASNRLGDQETQYF.